This entry describes one T cell receptor (beta chain). Its target is not known. This sample is drawn from a study of cytomegalovirus exposure and HLA in healthy donors. Findings and limits, study-wide: TRBV6-2, TRBV6-3 and some other V segments were unresolvable in 87-base-pair reads. A missense DCLRE1C variant was associated with V- and J-gene trimming of TCR beta chains in a later analysis, and an independent cohort replicated the association. What a later analysis showed was that several of the most significant clusters appeared linked to common viral pathogens.

The germline CDR1 and CDR2 sequences are LNHDA and SQIVND (reference sequence). The CDR3 covers 14 residues. With 5 bases removed from V and 4 bases from J, the gap between germline ends came to 15 bases. The PCR made use of 60 Vbeta and 13 Jbeta primers. Generated by immunoSEQ multiplex PCR, the TCRdb table keeps only in-frame clones and is missing some. This table holds tens of thousands of clones. This clonotype was sampled from a male donor in good health and CMV-seronegative. V usage is TRBV19 and J usage is TRBJ2-7, with a tentative D call TRBD1 (6 bases). Sequencing was done on a sample of PBMCs. For the CDR3, the DNA is TGTGCCAGTAGTGAATTACGAGGGGGTTACGAGCAGTACTTC. Translation gives CASSELRGGYEQYF.